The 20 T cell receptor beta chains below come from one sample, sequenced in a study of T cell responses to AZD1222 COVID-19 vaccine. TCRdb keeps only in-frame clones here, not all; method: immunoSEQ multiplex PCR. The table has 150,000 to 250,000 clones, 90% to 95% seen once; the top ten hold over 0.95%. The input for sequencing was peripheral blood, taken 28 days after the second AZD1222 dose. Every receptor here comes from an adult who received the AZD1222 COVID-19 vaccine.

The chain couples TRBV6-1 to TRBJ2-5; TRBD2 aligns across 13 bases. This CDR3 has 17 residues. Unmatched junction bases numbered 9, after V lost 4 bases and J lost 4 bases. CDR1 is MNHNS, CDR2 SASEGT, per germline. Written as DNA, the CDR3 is TGTGCCAGCAGTGTGAGACTAGCGGGGGGACCTACAGAGACCCAGTACTTC. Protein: CASSVRLAGGPTETQYF.

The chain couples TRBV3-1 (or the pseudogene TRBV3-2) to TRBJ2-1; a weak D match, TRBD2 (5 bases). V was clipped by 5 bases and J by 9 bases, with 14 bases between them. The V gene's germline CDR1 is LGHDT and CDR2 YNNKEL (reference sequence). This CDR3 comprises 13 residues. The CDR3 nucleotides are TGTGCCAGCAGCGCCACCCTAGCAAGTGAGCAGTTCTTC. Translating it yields CASSATLASEQFF.

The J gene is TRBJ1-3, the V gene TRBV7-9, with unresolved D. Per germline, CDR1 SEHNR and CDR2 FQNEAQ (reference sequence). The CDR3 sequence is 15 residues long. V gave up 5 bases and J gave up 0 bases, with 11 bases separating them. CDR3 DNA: TGTGCCAGCAGCCCCGGGGTCTTCTCTGGAAACACCATATATTTT. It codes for CASSPGVFSGNTIYF.

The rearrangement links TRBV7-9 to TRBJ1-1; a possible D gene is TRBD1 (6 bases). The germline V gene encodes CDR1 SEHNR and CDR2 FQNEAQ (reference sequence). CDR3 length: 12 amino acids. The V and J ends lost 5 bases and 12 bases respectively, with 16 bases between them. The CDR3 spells CASSPDNRVPFF. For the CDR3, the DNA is TGTGCCAGCAGCCCAGACAACAGGGTCCCTTTCTTT. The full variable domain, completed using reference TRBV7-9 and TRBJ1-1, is DTGVSQNPRHKITKRGQNVTFRCDPISEHNRLYWYRQTLGQGPEFLTYFQNEAQLEKSRLLSDRFSAERPKGSFSTLEIQRTEQGDSAMYLCASSPDNRVPFFGQGTRLTVV.

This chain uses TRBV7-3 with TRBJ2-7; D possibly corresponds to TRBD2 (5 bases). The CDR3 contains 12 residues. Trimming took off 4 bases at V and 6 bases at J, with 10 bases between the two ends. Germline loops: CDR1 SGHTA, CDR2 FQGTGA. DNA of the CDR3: TGTGCCAGCAGCTCCTCTCGGGGCGAGCAGTACTTC. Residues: CASSSSRGEQYF.

This CDR3 is CASSQSQGLNEKLFF. In nucleotides, the CDR3 is TGTGCCAGCAGCCAATCACAGGGGCTTAATGAAAAACTGTTTTTT. This chain uses TRBV3-1 (or the pseudogene TRBV3-2) with TRBJ1-4; the match to TRBD1 covers 7 bases. With 2 bases clipped from V and 4 bases from J, the junction kept 4 bases outside the gene matches. Germline V gives CDR1 LGHDT, CDR2 YNNKEL (reference sequence). This CDR3 region has 15 residues.

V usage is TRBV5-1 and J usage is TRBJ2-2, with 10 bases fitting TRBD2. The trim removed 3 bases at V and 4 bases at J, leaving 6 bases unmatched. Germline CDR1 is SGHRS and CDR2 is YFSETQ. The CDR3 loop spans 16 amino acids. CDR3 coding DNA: TGCGCCAGCAGCTGGACTAGCGGTTGGAGCACCGGGGAGCTGTTTTTT. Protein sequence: CASSWTSGWSTGELFF.

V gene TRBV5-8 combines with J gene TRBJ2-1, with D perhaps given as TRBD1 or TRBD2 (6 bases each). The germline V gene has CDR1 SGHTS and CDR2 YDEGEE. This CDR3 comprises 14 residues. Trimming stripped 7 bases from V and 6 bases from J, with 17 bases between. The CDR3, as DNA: TGTGCCAGCCACCCGGGGGCCAAGATCAATGAGCAGTTCTTC. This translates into CASHPGAKINEQFF. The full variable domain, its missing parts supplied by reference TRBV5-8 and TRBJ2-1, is EAGVTQSPTHLIKTRGQQATLRCSPISGHTSVYWYQQALGLGLQFLLWYDEGEERNRGNFPPRFSGRQFPNYSSELNVNALELEDSALYLCASHPGAKINEQFFGPGTRLTVL.

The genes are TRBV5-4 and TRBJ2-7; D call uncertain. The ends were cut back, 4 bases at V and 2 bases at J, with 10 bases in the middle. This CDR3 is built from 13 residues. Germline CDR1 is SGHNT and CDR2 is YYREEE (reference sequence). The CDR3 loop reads CASSLDTTYEQYF. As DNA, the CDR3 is TGTGCCAGCAGCCTCGACACCACCTACGAGCAGTACTTC.

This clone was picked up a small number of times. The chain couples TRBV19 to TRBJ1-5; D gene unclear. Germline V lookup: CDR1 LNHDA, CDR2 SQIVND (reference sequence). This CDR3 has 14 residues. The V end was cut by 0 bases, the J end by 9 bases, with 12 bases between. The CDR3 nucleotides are TGTGCCAGTAGTATAGATCTGGCCCAGCGGCCCCAGCATTTT. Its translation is CASSIDLAQRPQHF.

The DNA of the CDR3 is TGTGCCAGCAGGTCGGGAATGGGGGTGAACACTGAAGCTTTCTTT. It translates to CASRSGMGVNTEAFF. The chain combines TRBV28 with TRBJ1-1; a possible D gene is TRBD1 (5 bases). Trimming stripped 6 bases from V and 0 bases from J, with 14 bases between. This CDR3 region has 15 residues. The V gene's germline CDR1 is MDHEN and CDR2 SYDVKM. The full variable domain, rest sourced from reference TRBV28 and TRBJ1-1, is DVKVTQSSRYLVKRTGEKVFLECVQDMDHENMFWYRQDPGLGLRLIYFSYDVKMKEKGDIPEGYSVSREKKERFSLILESASTNQTSMYLCASRSGMGVNTEAFFGQGTRLTVV.

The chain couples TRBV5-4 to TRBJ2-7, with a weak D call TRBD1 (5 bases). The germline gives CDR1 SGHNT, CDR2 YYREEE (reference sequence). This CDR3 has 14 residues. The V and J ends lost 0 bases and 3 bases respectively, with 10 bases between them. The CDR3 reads CASSLGQSYYEQYF. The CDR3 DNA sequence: TGTGCCAGCAGCTTGGGACAGAGTTACTACGAGCAGTACTTC. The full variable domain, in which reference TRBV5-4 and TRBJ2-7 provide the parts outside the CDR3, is ETGVTQSPTHLIKTRGQQVTLRCSSQSGHNTVSWYQQALGQGPQFIFQYYREEENGRGNFPPRFSGLQFPNYSSELNVNALELDDSALYLCASSLGQSYYEQYFGPGTRLTVT.

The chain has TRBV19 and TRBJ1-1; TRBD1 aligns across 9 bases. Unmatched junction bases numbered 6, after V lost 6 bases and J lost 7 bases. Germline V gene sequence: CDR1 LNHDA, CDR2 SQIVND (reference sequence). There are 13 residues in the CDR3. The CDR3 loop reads CASSSRQGDEAFF. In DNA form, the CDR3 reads TGTGCCAGTAGCTCAAGACAGGGGGATGAAGCTTTCTTT.

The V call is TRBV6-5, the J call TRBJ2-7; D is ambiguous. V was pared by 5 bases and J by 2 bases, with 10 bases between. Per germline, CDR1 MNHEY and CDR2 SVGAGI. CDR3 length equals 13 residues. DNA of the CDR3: TGTGCCAGCAGTACTTACCTGGCCTACGAGCAGTACTTC. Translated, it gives CASSTYLAYEQYF.

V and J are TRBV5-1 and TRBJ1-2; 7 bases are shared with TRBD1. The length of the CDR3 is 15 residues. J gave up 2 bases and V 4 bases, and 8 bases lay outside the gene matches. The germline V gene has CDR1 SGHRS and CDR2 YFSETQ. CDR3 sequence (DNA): TGCGCCAGCAGCCGGGGGGACAGCCAGAACTATGGCTACACCTTC. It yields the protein CASSRGDSQNYGYTF.

The CDR3: CASRFQRGASEQYF. CDR3 sequence (DNA): TGTGCCAGCAGATTCCAGCGGGGGGCCTCCGAGCAGTACTTC. This chain links TRBV11-2 with TRBJ2-7; 9 positions match TRBD2. CDR1 SGHAT and CDR2 FQNNGV come from the germline V gene. The CDR3 is 14 residues long. J was trimmed by 6 bases and V by 6 bases; bases with no gene match: 9.

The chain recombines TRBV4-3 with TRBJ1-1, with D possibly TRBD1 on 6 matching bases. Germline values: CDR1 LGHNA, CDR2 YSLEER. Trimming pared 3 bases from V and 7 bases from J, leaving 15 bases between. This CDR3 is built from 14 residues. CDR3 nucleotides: TGCGCCAGCAGCCAGCAACAGGGAGTCGGTGAAGCTTTCTTT. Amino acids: CASSQQQGVGEAFF.

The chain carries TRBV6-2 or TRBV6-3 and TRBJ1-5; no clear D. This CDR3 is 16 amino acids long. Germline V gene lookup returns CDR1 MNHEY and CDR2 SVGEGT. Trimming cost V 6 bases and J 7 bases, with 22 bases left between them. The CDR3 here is CASSSDPGEKVQPQHF. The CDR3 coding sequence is TGTGCCAGCAGCTCTGACCCCGGGGAGAAAGTCCAGCCCCAGCATTTT.

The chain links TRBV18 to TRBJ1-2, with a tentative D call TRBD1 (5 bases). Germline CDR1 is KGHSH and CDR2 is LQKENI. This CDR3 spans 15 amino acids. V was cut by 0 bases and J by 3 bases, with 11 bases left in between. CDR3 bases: TGTGCCAGCTCACCACCGAGTCAGGGCTACTATGGCTACACCTTC. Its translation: CASSPPSQGYYGYTF.

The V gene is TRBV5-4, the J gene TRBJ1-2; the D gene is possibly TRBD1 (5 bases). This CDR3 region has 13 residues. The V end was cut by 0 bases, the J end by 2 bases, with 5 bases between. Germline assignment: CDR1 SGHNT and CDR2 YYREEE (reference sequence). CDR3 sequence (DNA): TGTGCCAGCAGCTTGGACAGGAACTATGGCTACACCTTC. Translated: CASSLDRNYGYTF.